This T cell receptor beta chain was recovered during a study of T cell responses to AZD1222 COVID-19 vaccine. Produced via immunoSEQ multiplex PCR; TCRdb's table is partial and in-frame only. The table lists some 150,000 clones, more than 70% of them singletons, with about 3.3% in the top ten. Worth noting for this clone: The antigen remains undetermined.

This CDR3 has 15 amino acids. Germline CDR1 is SEHNR and CDR2 is FQNEAQ (reference sequence). V lost 5 bases to trimming and J lost 4 bases, with 17 bases between them. Study-wide results and caveats: Repertoires in all cases were sampled only once the peak T cell response had passed. Researchers report vaccine-associated CD4 TCRs spanning spike, with dominance at 160-218 and 743-854.

The chain has TRBV7-9 and TRBJ1-1; D is uncertain. The sequencing used peripheral blood, collected on day 0 of MenACWY control vaccination. This sequence was found in an adult in good health. The CDR3 region is CASSSQALRSTEAFF. The CDR3 nucleotides are TGTGCCAGCAGCAGTCAAGCACTGAGATCCACTGAAGCTTTCTTT. The variable domain in full, with the rest retrieved from reference TRBV7-9 and TRBJ1-1, is DTGVSQNPRHKITKRGQNVTFRCDPISEHNRLYWYRQTLGQGPEFLTYFQNEAQLEKSRLLSDRFSAERPKGSFSTLEIQRTEQGDSAMYLCASSSQALRSTEAFFGQGTRLTVV.